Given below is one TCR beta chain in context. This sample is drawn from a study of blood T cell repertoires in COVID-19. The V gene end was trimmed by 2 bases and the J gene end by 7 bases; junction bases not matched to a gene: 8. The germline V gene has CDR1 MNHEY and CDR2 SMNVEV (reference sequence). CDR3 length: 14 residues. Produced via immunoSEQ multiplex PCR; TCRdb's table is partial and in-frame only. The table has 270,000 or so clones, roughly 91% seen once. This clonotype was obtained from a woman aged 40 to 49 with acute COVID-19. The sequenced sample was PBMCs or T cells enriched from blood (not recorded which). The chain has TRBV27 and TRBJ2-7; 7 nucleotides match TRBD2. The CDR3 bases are TGTGCCAGCAGTTTAGCGGGAGTTGGGTATGAGCAGTACTTC. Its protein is CASSLAGVGYEQYF.